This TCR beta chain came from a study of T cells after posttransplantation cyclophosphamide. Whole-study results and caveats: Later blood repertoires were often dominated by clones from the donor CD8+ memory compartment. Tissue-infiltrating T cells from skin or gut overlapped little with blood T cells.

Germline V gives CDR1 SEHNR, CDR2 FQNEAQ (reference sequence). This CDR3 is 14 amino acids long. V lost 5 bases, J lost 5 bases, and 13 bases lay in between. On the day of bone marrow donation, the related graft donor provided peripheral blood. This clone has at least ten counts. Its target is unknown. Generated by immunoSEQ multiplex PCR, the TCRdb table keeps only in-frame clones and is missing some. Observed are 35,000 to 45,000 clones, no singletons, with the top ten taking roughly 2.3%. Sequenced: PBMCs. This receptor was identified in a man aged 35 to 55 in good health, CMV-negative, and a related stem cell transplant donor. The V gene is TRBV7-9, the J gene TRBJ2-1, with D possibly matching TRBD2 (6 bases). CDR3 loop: CASSPRGGNNEQFF. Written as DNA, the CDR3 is TGTGCCAGCAGCCCAAGGGGCGGGAACAATGAGCAGTTCTTC. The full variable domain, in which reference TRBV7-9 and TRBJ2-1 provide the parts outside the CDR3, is DTGVSQNPRHKITKRGQNVTFRCDPISEHNRLYWYRQTLGQGPEFLTYFQNEAQLEKSRLLSDRFSAERPKGSFSTLEIQRTEQGDSAMYLCASSPRGGNNEQFFGPGTRLTVL.